These T cell receptor beta chains were read from a single sample in a study of blood T cell repertoires in COVID-19. TCRdb's copy holds only in-frame clones and misses some; the assay was immunoSEQ multiplex PCR. This table holds 200,000 to 250,000 clones, 70% to 85% found once. The specimen sequenced was peripheral blood. These receptors were collected from a woman of 80 years or more with acute or convalescent COVID-19. Each CDR3 is given with its conserved first and last residue. A D gene is named only where the DNA matches it firmly. The size field is filled for only some rows; it gives once, few, many or a size class.

>TRBJ2-1|TRBD1|TRBV27|-
CASSFRQGPNEQFF
TGTGCCAGCAGTTTTCGACAGGGTCCTAATGAGCAGTTCTTC
>TRBJ1-2|-|TRBV14|-
CASSPSPTVNYGYTF
TGTGCCAGCAGCCCTTCACCGACAGTGAACTATGGCTACACCTTC
>TRBJ2-2|-|TRBV2|-
CASSEARTGYGELFF
TGTGCCAGCAGTGAAGCTCGAACAGGGTACGGGGAGCTGTTTTTT
>TRBJ2-5|TRBD2|TRBV2|-
CASAFSNFLAGVGDGGETQYF
TGTGCCAGCGCCTTCTCAAATTTTCTAGCGGGAGTGGGGGATGGCGGTGAGACCCAGTACTTC
>TRBJ2-1|TRBD1|TRBV7-9|-
CASSYWTGANNEQFF
TGTGCCAGCAGCTACTGGACAGGGGCCAACAATGAGCAGTTCTTC
>TRBJ1-2|TRBD1|TRBV5-6|-
CASSPDRGYGYTF
TGTGCCAGCAGCCCGGACAGGGGCTATGGCTACACCTTC
>TRBJ1-5|-|TRBV21-1|few
CASSKGMEAGINQPQHF
TGTGCCAGCAGCAAGGGGATGGAAGCGGGGATCAATCAGCCCCAGCATTTT
>TRBJ1-2|-|TRBV25-1|few
CASSEPPDTSYGYTF
TGTGCCAGCAGTGAACCCCCCGACACTAGCTATGGCTACACCTTC
>TRBJ1-2|TRBD1|TRBV5-6|-
CASSLTGGQGAYGYTF
TGTGCCAGCAGCCTGACAGGAGGCCAGGGGGCCTATGGCTACACCTTC
>TRBJ1-4|TRBD1|TRBV6-5|-
CASSRTGVTNEKLFF
TGTGCCAGCAGTCGGACAGGGGTCACTAATGAAAAACTGTTTTTT
>TRBJ1-1|-|TRBV18|-
CASSPSGGRDTEAFF
TGTGCCAGCTCACCATCGGGGGGCCGGGACACTGAAGCTTTCTTT
>TRBJ2-1|TRBD2|TRBV5-4|-
CASSLGTSGRTNEQFF
TGTGCCAGCAGCTTAGGGACTAGCGGGAGGACGAATGAGCAGTTCTTC
>TRBJ1-6|-|TRBV5-4|few
CASSRRNSPLHF
TGTGCCAGCAGCCGCCGGAATTCACCCCTCCACTTT
>TRBJ2-5|TRBD1|TRBV3-1/TRBV3-2|-
CASSQDLVRTGPGETQYF
TGTGCCAGCAGCCAAGATTTGGTTAGGACAGGGCCTGGGGAGACCCAGTACTTC